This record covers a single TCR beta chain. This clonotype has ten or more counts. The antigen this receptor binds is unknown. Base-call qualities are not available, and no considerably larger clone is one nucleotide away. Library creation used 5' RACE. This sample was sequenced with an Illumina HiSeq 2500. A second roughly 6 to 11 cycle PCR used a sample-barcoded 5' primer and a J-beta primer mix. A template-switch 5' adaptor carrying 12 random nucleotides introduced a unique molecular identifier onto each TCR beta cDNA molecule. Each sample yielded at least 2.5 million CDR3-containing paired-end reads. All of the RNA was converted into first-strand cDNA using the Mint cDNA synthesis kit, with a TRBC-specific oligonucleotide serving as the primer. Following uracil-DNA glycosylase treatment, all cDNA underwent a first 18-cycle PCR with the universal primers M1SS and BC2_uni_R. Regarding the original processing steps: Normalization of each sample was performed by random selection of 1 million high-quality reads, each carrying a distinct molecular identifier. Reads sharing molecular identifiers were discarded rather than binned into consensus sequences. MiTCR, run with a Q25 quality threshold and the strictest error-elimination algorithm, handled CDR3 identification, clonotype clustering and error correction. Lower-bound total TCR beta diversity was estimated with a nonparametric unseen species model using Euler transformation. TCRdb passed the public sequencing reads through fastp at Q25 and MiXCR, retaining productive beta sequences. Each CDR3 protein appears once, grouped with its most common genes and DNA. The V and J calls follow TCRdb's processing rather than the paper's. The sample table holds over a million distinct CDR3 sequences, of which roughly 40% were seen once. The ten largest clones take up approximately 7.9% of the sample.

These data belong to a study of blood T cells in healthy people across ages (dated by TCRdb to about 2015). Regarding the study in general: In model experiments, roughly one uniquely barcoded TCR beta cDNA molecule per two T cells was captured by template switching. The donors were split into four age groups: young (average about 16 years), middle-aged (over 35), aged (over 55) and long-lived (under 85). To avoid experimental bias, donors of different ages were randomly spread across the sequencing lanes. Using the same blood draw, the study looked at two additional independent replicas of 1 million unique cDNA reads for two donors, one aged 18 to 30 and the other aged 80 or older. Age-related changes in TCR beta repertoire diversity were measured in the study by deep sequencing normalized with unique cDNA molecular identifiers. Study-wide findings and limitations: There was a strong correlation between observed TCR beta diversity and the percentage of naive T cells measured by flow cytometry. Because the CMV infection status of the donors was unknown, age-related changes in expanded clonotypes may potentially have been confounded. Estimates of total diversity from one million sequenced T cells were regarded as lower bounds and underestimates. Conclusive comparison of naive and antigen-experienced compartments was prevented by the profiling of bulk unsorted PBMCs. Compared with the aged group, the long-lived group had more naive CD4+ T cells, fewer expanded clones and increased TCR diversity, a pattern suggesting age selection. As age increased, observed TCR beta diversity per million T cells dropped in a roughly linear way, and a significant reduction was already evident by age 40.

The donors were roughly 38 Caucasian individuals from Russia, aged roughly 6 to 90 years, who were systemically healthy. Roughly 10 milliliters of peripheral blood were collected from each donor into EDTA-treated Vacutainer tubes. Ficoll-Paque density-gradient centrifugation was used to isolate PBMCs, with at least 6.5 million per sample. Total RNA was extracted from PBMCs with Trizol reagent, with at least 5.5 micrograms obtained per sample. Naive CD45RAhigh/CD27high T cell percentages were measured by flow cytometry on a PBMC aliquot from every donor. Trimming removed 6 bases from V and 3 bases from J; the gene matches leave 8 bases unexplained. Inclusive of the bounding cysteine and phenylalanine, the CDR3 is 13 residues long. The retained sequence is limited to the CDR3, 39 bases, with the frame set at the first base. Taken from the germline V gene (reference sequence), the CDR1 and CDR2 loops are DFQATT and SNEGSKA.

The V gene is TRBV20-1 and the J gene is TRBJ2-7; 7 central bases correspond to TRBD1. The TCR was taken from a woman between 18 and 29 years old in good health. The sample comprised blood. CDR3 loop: CSAETTGFYEQYF. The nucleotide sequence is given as TGCAGTGCAGAAACGACAGGGTTCTACGAGCAGTACTTC.